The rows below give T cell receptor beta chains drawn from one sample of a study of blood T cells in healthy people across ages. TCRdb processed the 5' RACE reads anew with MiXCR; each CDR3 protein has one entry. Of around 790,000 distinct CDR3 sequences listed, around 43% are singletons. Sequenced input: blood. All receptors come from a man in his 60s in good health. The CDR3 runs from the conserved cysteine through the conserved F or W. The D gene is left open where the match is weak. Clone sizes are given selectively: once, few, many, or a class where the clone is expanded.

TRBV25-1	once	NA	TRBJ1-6	CASRGSPNSPLHF	TGTGCCAGCAGGGGGAGCCCTAATTCACCCCTCCACTTT
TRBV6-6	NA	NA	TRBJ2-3	CASRPRRGRDTDTQYF	TGTGCCAGCAGGCCTCGCCGGGGGCGAGACACAGATACGCAGTATTTT
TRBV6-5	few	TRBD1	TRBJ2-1	CASTTGDRNEQFF	TGTGCCAGCACGACAGGGGACCGAAATGAGCAGTTCTTC
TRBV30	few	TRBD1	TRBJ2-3	CAWSPVGQGPDTQYF	TGTGCCTGGAGTCCTGTGGGACAGGGTCCAGATACGCAGTATTTT
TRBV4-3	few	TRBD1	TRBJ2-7	CASSQDREPASYEQYF	TGCGCCAGCAGCCAGGACAGGGAACCAGCTTCCTACGAGCAGTACTTC
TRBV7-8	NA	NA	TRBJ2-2	CASSFNPGGLTGELFF	TGTGCCAGCAGCTTTAATCCAGGGGGGTTAACCGGGGAGCTGTTTTTT
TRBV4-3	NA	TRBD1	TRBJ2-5	CASSQVGQVRGTQYF	TGCGCCAGCAGCCAAGTGGGACAGGTCAGGGGGACCCAGTACTTC
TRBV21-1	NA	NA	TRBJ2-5	CASSIRDNRETQYF	TGTGCCAGCAGCATCCGGGACAATCGGGAGACCCAGTACTTC
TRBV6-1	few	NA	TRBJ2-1	CASRAPGANEQFF	TGTGCCAGCAGAGCCCCGGGTGCCAATGAGCAGTTCTTC
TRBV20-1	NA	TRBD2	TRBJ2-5	CSASPGLANLQETQYF	TGCAGTGCTTCCCCGGGACTAGCGAACCTCCAAGAGACCCAGTACTTC
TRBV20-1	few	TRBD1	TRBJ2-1	CSARLGQGSSFF	TGCAGTGCTAGACTGGGACAGGGGTCGTCGTTCTTC
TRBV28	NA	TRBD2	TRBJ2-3	CASSFPLAEFSDTQYF	TGTGCCAGCAGTTTCCCTCTAGCGGAGTTCTCAGATACGCAGTATTTT
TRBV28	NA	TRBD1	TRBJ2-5	CASSLRDRVLETQYF	TGTGCCAGCAGTTTAAGGGACAGGGTGTTGGAGACCCAGTACTTC
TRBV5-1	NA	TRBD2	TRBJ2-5	CASSSGLALETQYF	TGCGCCAGCAGCTCGGGACTAGCTTTGGAGACCCAGTACTTC
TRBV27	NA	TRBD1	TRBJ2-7	CASSATGTGFGQYF	TGTGCCAGCAGCGCCACCGGGACAGGGTTTGGGCAGTACTTC
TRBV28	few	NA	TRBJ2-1	CASSSPSGGSAWQFF	TGTGCCAGCAGTTCCCCCAGTGGGGGGTCCGCGTGGCAGTTCTTC
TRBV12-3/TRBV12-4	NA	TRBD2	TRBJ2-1	CASSFSGGWDEQFF	TGTGCCAGCAGTTTCAGCGGGGGGTGGGATGAGCAGTTCTTC
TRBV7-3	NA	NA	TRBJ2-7	CASSLSPLMGEQYF	TGTGCCAGCAGCTTAAGCCCACTAATGGGGGAGCAGTACTTC
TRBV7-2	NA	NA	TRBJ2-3	CASSLGVGPFGTDTQYF	TGTGCCAGCAGCTTAGGAGTCGGCCCCTTTGGCACAGATACGCAGTATTTT
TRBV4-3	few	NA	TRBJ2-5	CASSQEYSAGQETQYF	TGCGCCAGCAGCCAAGAATATTCCGCGGGGCAAGAGACCCAGTACTTC
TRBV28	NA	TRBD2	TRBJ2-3	CASRLLAGGRKDTQYF	TGTGCCAGCAGGTTGCTAGCGGGGGGGCGTAAAGATACACAGTATTTT
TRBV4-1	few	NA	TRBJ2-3	CASSPGVLAGSTDTQYF	TGCGCCAGCAGCCCAGGGGTTCTAGCCGGGAGCACAGATACGCAGTATTTT
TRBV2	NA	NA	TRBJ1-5	CASREIPGAALGYSNQPQHF	TGTGCCAGCAGAGAGATTCCAGGGGCCGCTTTGGGATATAGCAATCAGCCCCAGCATTTT
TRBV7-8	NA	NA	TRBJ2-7	CASSLGYGGSYEQYF	TGTGCCAGCAGCTTAGGTTATGGGGGCAGCTACGAGCAGTACTTC
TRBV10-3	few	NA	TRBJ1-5	CAISESYGGNQPQHF	TGTGCCATCAGTGAGTCCTACGGCGGAAATCAGCCCCAGCATTTT
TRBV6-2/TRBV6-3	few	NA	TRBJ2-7	CASRPPGETTKQYF	TGTGCCAGCAGACCTCCGGGAGAGACTACGAAGCAGTACTTC
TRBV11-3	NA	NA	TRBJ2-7	CASSLDSRKYYEQYF	TGTGCCAGCAGCTTAGATAGCAGGAAATACTACGAGCAGTACTTC
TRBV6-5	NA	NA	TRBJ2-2	CASSLNRETGELFF	TGTGCCAGCAGCCTCAATAGGGAAACCGGGGAGCTGTTTTTT
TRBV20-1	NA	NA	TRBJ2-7	CSANPDEQYF	TGCAGTGCTAATCCTGACGAGCAGTACTTC
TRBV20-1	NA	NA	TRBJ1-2	CSARDLEYGYSF	TGCAGTGCTAGAGATTTAGAGTATGGCTACTCCTTC
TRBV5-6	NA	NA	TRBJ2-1	CASSWGLAYNEQFF	TGTGCCAGCAGCTGGGGACTGGCCTACAATGAGCAGTTCTTC
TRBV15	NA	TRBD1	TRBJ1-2	CATSTTGGEGYTF	TGTGCCACCAGCACTACAGGGGGCGAAGGCTACACCTTC
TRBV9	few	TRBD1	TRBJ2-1	CASSAWGQGADNEQFF	TGTGCCAGCAGCGCCTGGGGACAGGGGGCCGATAATGAGCAGTTCTTC
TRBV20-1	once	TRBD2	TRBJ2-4	CSAKEAGAKNIQYF	TGCAGTGCTAAGGAAGCGGGGGCCAAAAACATTCAGTACTTC
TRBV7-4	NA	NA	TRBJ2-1	CASSSGPRVWWLAKKQFF	TGTGCCAGCAGCTCCGGTCCCCGCGTTTGGTGGCTAGCCAAAAAGCAGTTCTTC
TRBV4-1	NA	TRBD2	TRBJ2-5	CANSQRGAGALYQETQYF	TGCGCCAACAGCCAACGCGGAGCGGGGGCTCTGTACCAAGAGACCCAGTACTTC
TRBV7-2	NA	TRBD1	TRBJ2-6	CASSPQTGKSGANVLTF	TGTGCCAGCAGCCCCCAGACAGGGAAATCTGGGGCCAACGTCCTGACTTTC
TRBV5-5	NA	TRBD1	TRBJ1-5	CASTPDRGPVQPQHF	TGTGCCAGCACCCCGGACAGGGGTCCGGTTCAGCCCCAGCATTTT
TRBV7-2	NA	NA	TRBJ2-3	CANSLGRTDTQYF	TGTGCCAACAGCTTAGGGAGGACAGATACGCAGTATTTT
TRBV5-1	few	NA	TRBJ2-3	CASSLGSSVGDTQYF	TGCGCCAGCAGCTTGGGGTCTAGCGTTGGAGATACGCAGTATTTT
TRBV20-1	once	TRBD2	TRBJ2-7	CSAPGLAAYNEQYF	TGCAGTGCGCCGGGACTAGCGGCTTACAATGAGCAGTACTTC
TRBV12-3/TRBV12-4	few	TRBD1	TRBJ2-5	CASSSTRGRRGETQYF	TGTGCCAGCAGTTCCACCAGGGGGCGCAGAGGAGAGACCCAGTACTTC
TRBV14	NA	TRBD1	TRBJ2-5	CASSQYPGQGRETQYF	TGTGCCAGCAGCCAATATCCGGGACAGGGTCGAGAGACCCAGTACTTC